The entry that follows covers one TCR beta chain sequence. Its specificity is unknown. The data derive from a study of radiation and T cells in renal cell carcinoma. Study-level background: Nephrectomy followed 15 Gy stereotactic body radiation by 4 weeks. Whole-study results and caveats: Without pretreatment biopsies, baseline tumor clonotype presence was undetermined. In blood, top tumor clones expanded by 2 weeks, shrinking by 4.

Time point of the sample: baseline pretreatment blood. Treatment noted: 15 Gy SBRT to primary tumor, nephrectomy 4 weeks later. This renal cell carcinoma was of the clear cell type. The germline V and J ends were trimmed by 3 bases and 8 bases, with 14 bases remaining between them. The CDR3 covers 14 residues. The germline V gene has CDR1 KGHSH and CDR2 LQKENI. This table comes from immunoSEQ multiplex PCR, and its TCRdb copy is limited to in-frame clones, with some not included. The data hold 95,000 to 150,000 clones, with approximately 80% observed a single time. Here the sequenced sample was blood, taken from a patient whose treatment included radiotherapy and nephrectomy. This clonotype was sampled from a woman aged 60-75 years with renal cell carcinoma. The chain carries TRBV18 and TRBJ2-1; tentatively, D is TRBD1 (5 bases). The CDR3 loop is CASSPGQGGDEQFF. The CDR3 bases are TGTGCCAGCTCACCGGGCCAGGGTGGCGATGAGCAGTTCTTC.